This is a list of T cell receptor beta chains from one sample in a study of CD8+CD57+ T cells in acquired aplastic anemia. TCRdb re-analysed the reads in MiXCR, keeping a single row per CDR3 protein. In the table there are some 290,000 distinct CDR3 sequences, 55% to 65% of which are singletons. Sequencing was performed on sorted CD4+, CD8+, or CD8+CD57+ T cells (not recorded which) from PBMCs. These receptors all stem from a human donor with severe aplastic anemia or a healthy control (not recorded which). Both conserved end residues are part of each CDR3. The order of the fields is V gene, clone size, J gene, D gene, CDR3 DNA, CDR3 protein. A D gene is named only where the DNA matches it firmly. Size is stated for part of the rows, as once, few or many counts, or as a class when the clone is expanded.

TRBV4-1	-	TRBJ1-6	TRBD1	TGCGCCAGCAGCCAAGAACCCGGGACAGGGGCTTCGTTTTCACCCCTCCACTTT	CASSQEPGTGASFSPLHF
TRBV20-1	-	TRBJ1-2	-	TGCAGTGCCCCTCCGGCAGCGGGCAGCTATGGCTACACCTTC	CSAPPAAGSYGYTF
TRBV5-1	-	TRBJ2-3	TRBD2	TGTGCCAGCAGCTTGCCGAACCGGGGTAGCGGGGGCGATACGCAGTATTTT	CASSLPNRGSGGDTQYF
TRBV5-5	-	TRBJ1-4	-	TGTGCCAGCAGCTTGAGGGATGGACCGAGTAATGAAAAACTGTTTTTT	CASSLRDGPSNEKLFF
TRBV7-8	-	TRBJ2-2	TRBD2	TGTGCCAGCAGCTTAGCGCGGGAGGGAGGCTACACCGGGGAGCTGTTTTTT	CASSLAREGGYTGELFF
TRBV29-1	-	TRBJ2-2	-	TGCAGCTATTTCCAGGGATTGGCCGGGGAGCTGTTTTTT	CSYFQGLAGELFF
TRBV7-7	-	TRBJ2-5	TRBD2	TGTGCCAGCAGCCCCGGGGGGGAGGGACAAGAGACCCAGTACTTC	CASSPGGEGQETQYF
TRBV7-2	many	TRBJ1-5	-	TGTGCCAGCGGACCGGGACTGGGCGATCAGCCCCAGCATTTT	CASGPGLGDQPQHF
TRBV24-1	-	TRBJ2-2	TRBD1	TGTGCCACCAGTGAACGAGACAGGGGGGTAAACACCGGGGAGCTGTTTTTT	CATSERDRGVNTGELFF
TRBV11-2	once	TRBJ2-5	-	TGTGCCAGCAGCACCTCGGGACATCTGTCCCAGTACTTC	CASSTSGHLSQYF
TRBV7-2	many	TRBJ1-3	-	TGTGCCAGCAGCTTCCCTAACAGGGCTGGAAACACCATATATTTT	CASSFPNRAGNTIYF
TRBV12-3/TRBV12-4	-	TRBJ2-2	-	TGTGCCAGCAGTCCCTTACAGTGGGGAACCGGGGAGCTGTTTTTT	CASSPLQWGTGELFF
TRBV5-1	-	TRBJ2-5	-	TGCGCCAGCAGCTTGACAGGAGGAGGGTCAGAGACCCAGTACTTC	CASSLTGGGSETQYF
TRBV11-3	few	TRBJ2-7	-	TGTGCCAGCAGCTTTAGGGGAGAGCAGTACTTC	CASSFRGEQYF
TRBV24-1	-	TRBJ2-2	TRBD1	TGTGCCACCAGTGATACCGGGACAGGGAACACCGGGGAGCTGTTTTTT	CATSDTGTGNTGELFF
TRBV2	-	TRBJ1-6	-	TGTGCCAGCAGTCGAACTGACAGGACCCTCGGGGACTCACCCCTCCACTTT	CASSRTDRTLGDSPLHF
TRBV20-1	many	TRBJ2-3	-	TGCAGTGCTAGAGATGTTGACACAGATACGCAGTATTTT	CSARDVDTDTQYF
TRBV12-3/TRBV12-4	-	TRBJ1-5	TRBD1	TGTGCCAGCAACTCGGACAGGGACAATCAGCCCCAGCATTTT	CASNSDRDNQPQHF
TRBV6-1	-	TRBJ1-2	TRBD1	TGTGCCAGCAGTGAGGCCGCCGGGACAGTCTATGGCTACACCTTC	CASSEAAGTVYGYTF
TRBV2	-	TRBJ1-1	-	TGTGCCAGCAGTGAAACCCTGGGGGTTGGAACTGAAGCTTTCTTT	CASSETLGVGTEAFF
TRBV19	-	TRBJ1-1	-	TGTGCCAGTAGTATGGGACCGCCGAACACTGAAGCTTTCTTT	CASSMGPPNTEAFF
TRBV2	-	TRBJ1-3	-	TGTGCCAGCAGTGGTCCAGCCGATATTGGAAACACCATATATTTT	CASSGPADIGNTIYF
TRBV10-3	many	TRBJ1-5	TRBD1	TGTGCCATCAGTGGGACAGGGAGCAATCAGCCCCAGCATTTT	CAISGTGSNQPQHF
TRBV5-1	-	TRBJ2-7	TRBD2	TGCGCCAGCAGCAGGGGAGGGGTGAACGAGCAGTACTTC	CASSRGGVNEQYF
TRBV7-9	-	TRBJ1-5	TRBD1	TGTGCCAGCAGCTTTGGGACAGTTCAACAGCCCCAGCATTTT	CASSFGTVQQPQHF
TRBV12-5	once	TRBJ1-6	TRBD1	TGTGCTAGTGGGCCGGGACAGGGTAATTCACCCCTCCACTTT	CASGPGQGNSPLHF
TRBV7-8	-	TRBJ2-5	TRBD1	TGTGCCAGCAGCTTAAGGACAGGGAAACTTCTGACTGAGACCCAGTACTTC	CASSLRTGKLLTETQYF
TRBV30	-	TRBJ1-2	-	TGTGCCTGGAGTGAAACAGGGCTAGCTAACTATGGCTACACCTTC	CAWSETGLANYGYTF